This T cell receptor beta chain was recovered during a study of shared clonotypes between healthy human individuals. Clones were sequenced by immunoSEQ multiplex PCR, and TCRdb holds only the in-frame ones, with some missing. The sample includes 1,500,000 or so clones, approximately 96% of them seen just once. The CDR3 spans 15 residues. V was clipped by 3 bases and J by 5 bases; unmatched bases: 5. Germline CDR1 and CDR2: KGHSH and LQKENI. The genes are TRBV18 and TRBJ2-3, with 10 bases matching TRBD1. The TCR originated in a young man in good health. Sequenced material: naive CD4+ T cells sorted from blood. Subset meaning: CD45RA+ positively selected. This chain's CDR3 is CASSPGTGAIDTQYF. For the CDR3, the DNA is TGTGCCAGCTCACCGGGGACAGGGGCGATAGATACGCAGTATTTT.